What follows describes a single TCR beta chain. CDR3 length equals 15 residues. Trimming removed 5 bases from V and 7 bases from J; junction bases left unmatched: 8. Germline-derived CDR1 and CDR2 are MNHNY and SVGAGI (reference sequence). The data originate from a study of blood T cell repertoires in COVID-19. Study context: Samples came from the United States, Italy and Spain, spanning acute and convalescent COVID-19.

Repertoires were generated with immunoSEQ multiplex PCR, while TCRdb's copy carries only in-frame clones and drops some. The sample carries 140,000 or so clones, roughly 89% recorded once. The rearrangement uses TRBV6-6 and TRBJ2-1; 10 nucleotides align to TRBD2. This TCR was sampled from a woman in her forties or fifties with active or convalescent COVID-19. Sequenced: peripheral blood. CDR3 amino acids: CASSVSSGSFNEQFF. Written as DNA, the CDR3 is TGTGCCAGCAGTGTATCTAGCGGGAGCTTTAATGAGCAGTTCTTC.